The 11 T cell receptor beta chains in this list originate from one sample, sequenced in a study of T cells expressing NK-cell markers. Reprocessing the 5' RACE reads, TCRdb reports a single entry for every CDR3 protein and omits DNA. Here the sample table reports 550,000 or so distinct CDR3 sequences. Material for sequencing was blood T cells: a sorted CD56 or NKG2C T cell subset, CD4+ or CD8+ T cells, or bulk PBMC T cells (not recorded which). The source is a man between 18 and 29 years old in good health.

The chain employs TRBV5-1 and TRBJ1-1. Germline V lookup: CDR1 SGHRS, CDR2 YFSETQ. The CDR3 has 14 residues. The CDR3 region is CASSLDRPAPEAFF.

The chain uses TRBV6-1 and TRBJ2-2. This CDR3 has 15 residues. Looked up from germline, CDR1 is MNHNS and CDR2 is SASEGT. The CDR3 reads CASSGSQSYAGELFF.

The CDR3 spells CASSLVRAKDEQFF. The genes are TRBV27 and TRBJ2-1; TCRdb lists TRBD1, though no DNA is available to test this call. This CDR3 has 14 amino acids. Germline V CDR1 and CDR2: MNHEY, SMNVEV (reference sequence).

V is TRBV7-6 and J is TRBJ2-5. The germline gives CDR1 SGHVS, CDR2 FNYEAQ. There are 15 residues in the CDR3. The CDR3 sequence: CASSLAGGFRETQYF.

The CDR3 protein is CSGLNGKALKGYEQYF. The V call is TRBV20-1, the J call TRBJ2-7. Germline CDR1 is DFQATT and CDR2 is SNEGSKA (reference sequence). CDR3 length equals 16 residues.

This rearrangement joins TRBV4-1 to TRBJ2-3; TCRdb lists TRBD2, though no DNA is available to test this call. CDR3 length: 16 amino acids. The germline gives CDR1 MGHRA, CDR2 YSYEKL. The CDR3 sequence: CASSQLPGLASDTQYF.

The gene calls are TRBV6-5 and TRBJ2-5; TCRdb selects TRBD2, and the lack of DNA leaves this call unchecked. This CDR3 is 16 amino acids long. Germline V CDR1 and CDR2: MNHEY, SVGAGI. Here the CDR3 reads CASSHTAAERGETQYF.

J is TRBJ2-2 and V is TRBV20-1; the D gene TCRdb calls, TRBD2, cannot be checked with no DNA. Per germline, CDR1 DFQATT and CDR2 SNEGSKA (reference sequence). The CDR3 consists of 15 residues. CDR3 loop: CSARESSGRTGELFF.

The chain uses TRBV14 and TRBJ2-1; as DNA is missing, the TRBD2 call by TCRdb cannot be tested. Germline loops: CDR1 SGHDN, CDR2 FVKESK. The CDR3 loop spans 17 amino acids. The CDR3 protein is CASSPRNGGILLDEQFF.

The chain employs TRBV18 and TRBJ2-6. This CDR3 is built from 14 residues. Germline loops: CDR1 KGHSH, CDR2 LQKENI. This CDR3 reads CASSQSAGANVLTF.

The chain links TRBV7-9 to TRBJ2-2; TCRdb indicates TRBD1, and absent DNA this call remains unverified. Germline assignment: CDR1 SEHNR and CDR2 FQNEAQ (reference sequence). CDR3 length equals 14 residues. The CDR3 sequence is CASSFRGETGELFF.